This T cell receptor (beta chain) is drawn from a study of blood T cell repertoires in COVID-19. Study at large: Specimens from acute and convalescent COVID-19 originated in the United States, Italy and Spain. Sample material is recorded as cDNA or gDNA derived from T cells, B-cell-depleted T cells, or PBMCs.

As processed by the authors: Nucleated cell counts were estimated from reference gene primer amplification. The protocol was immunoSEQ multiplex PCR, while the TCRdb copy is restricted to in-frame clones and leaves out a portion. The V and J calls and clone size were taken over from that table, and D and trimming were inferred from the DNA. The table lists approximately 97,000 clones, 70% to 90% of them singletons. V was clipped by 3 bases and J by 4 bases, with 15 bases between them. The germline gives CDR1 MNHEY, CDR2 SMNVEV (reference sequence). There are 15 residues in the CDR3. The chain is built from TRBV27 and TRBJ1-2; TRBD1 might be the D (5 bases). Material for sequencing was peripheral blood. The receptor was isolated from a man over 45 with active or convalescent COVID-19. The DNA of the CDR3 is TGTGCCAGCAGTTTTCTGGGCGGGGGTTTCTATGGCTACACCTTC. This translates into CASSFLGGGFYGYTF.